This TCR beta chain was observed in a study of cytomegalovirus exposure and HLA in healthy donors. CDR3 length equals 15 residues. Per germline, CDR1 LNHDA and CDR2 SQIVND (reference sequence). V lost 1 base and J lost 5; bases outside the gene matches: 6. As to this clone: Its antigen is as yet unknown.

Overall study findings and caveats: HLA-A and HLA-B allele assignments for most subjects were reportedly predicted accurately using TCR beta sequences.

The PCR ran on 60 Vbeta and 13 Jbeta primers. Only in-frame clones appear in the TCRdb table, and some are missing; sequencing was by immunoSEQ multiplex PCR. The sample lists roughly 97,000 clones, roughly four fifths occurring once. The clonotype originates from a man between 40 and 49 years old in good health and CMV-seropositive. V and J are TRBV19 and TRBJ1-1, with 8 bases matching TRBD1. Sequencing used PBMCs. The CDR3, as DNA: TGTGCCAGTAGTATAGCCCCAGGGGGCATAACTGAAGCTTTCTTT. Protein sequence: CASSIAPGGITEAFF.